This T cell receptor (beta chain) was sequenced in a study of Ad26.COV2.S vaccination and SARS-CoV-2 variants. CDR3 length: 12 residues. V dropped 5 bases and J dropped 4 bases, with 9 bases sitting between them. Germline assignment: CDR1 SNHLY and CDR2 FYNNEI. Regarding the study as a whole: Breadth of non-spike TCRs did not differ between vaccinees and placebo recipients. Substantial breadth was reportedly displayed by spike-specific CD8+ and CD4+ T cell responses after vaccination.

Worth noting for this clone: Its antigen is unknown. Other DNA sequences in this sample translate to the same CDR3.

Using immunoSEQ multiplex PCR, the repertoire was profiled, and TCRdb retains in-frame clones only, with some absent. The sample holds about 180,000 clones; around 88% are singletons and the top ten take less than 6%. The sequence was obtained from a human donor who had recovered from COVID-19. Material: peripheral blood, obtained after recovery from COVID-19. This rearrangement joins TRBV2 to TRBJ2-7, with D maybe TRBD2 (5 bases). For the CDR3, the DNA is TGTGCCAGCAGTCGGACTGGATACGAGCAGTACTTC. The encoded protein is CASSRTGYEQYF.